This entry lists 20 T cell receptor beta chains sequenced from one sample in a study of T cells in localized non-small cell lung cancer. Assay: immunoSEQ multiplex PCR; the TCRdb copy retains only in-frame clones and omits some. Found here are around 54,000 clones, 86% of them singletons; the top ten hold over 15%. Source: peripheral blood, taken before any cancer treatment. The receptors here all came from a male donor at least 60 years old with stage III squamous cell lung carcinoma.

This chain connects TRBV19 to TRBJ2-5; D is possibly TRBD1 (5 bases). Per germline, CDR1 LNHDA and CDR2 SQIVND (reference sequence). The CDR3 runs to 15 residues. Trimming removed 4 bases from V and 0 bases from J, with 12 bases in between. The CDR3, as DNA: TGTGCCAGTAGTAGACAGAACTTGTACCAAGAGACCCAGTACTTC. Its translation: CASSRQNLYQETQYF.

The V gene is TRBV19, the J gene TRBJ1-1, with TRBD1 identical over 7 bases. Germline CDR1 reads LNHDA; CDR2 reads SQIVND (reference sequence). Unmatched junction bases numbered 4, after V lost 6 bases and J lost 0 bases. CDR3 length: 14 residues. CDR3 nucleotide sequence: TGTGCCAGTAGGGTGACAGGGATGAACACTGAAGCTTTCTTT. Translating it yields CASRVTGMNTEAFF.

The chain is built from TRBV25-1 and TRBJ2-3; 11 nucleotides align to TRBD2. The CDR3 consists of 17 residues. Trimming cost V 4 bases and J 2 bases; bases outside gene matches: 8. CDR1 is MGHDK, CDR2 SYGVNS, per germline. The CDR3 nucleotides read TGTGCCAGCAGTGGGCGACTAGCGGGACGGGACACAGATACGCAGTATTTT. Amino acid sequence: CASSGRLAGRDTDTQYF. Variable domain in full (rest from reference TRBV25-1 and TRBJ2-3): EADIYQTPRYLVIGTGKKITLECSQTMGHDKMYWYQQDPGMELHLIHYSYGVNSTEKGDLSSESTVSRIRTEHFPLTLESARPSHTSQYLCASSGRLAGRDTDTQYFGPGTRLTVL.

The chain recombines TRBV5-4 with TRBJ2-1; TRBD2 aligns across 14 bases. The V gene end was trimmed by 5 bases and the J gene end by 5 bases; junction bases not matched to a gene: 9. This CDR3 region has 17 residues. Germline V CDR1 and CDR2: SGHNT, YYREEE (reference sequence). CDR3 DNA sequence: TGTGCCAGCAGGCGGGGTGGGACTAGCGGGAGCAACAATGAGCAGTTCTTC. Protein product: CASRRGGTSGSNNEQFF.

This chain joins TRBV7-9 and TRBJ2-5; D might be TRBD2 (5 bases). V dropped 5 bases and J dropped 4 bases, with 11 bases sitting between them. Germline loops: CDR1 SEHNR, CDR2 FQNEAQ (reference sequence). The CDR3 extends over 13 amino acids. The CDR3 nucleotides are TGTGCCAGCAGCCGCGGGTTGGGAGAGACCCAGTACTTC. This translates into CASSRGLGETQYF.

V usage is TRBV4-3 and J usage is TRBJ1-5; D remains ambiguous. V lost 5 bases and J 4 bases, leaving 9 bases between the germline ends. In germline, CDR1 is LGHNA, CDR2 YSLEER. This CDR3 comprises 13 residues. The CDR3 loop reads CASSAEKNQPQHF. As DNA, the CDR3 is TGCGCCAGCAGCGCAGAGAAGAATCAGCCCCAGCATTTT.

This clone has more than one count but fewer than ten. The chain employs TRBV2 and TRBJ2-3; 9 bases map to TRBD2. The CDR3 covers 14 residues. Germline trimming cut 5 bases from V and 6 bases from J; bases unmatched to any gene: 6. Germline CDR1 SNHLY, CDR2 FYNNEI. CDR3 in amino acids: CASSTTSGWDTQYF. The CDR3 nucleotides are TGTGCCAGCAGTACGACTAGCGGCTGGGATACGCAGTATTTT.

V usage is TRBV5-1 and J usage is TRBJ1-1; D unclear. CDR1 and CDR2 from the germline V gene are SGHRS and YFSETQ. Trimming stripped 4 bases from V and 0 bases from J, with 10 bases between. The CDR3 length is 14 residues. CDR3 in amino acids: CASSRVGLNTEAFF. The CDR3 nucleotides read TGCGCCAGCAGCAGGGTGGGATTGAACACTGAAGCTTTCTTT.

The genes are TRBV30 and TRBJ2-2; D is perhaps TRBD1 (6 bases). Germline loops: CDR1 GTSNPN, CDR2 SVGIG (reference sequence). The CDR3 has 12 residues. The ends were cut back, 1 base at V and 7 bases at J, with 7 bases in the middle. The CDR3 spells CAWSGQVGELFF. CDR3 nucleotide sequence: TGTGCCTGGAGTGGACAGGTCGGGGAGCTGTTTTTT.

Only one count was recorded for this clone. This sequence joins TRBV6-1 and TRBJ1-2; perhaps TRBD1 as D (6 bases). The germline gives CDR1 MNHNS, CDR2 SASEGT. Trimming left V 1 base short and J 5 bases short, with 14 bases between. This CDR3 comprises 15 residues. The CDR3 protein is CASSEGGAGIYGYTF. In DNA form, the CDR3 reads TGTGCCAGCAGTGAAGGGGGGGCAGGGATATATGGCTACACCTTC.

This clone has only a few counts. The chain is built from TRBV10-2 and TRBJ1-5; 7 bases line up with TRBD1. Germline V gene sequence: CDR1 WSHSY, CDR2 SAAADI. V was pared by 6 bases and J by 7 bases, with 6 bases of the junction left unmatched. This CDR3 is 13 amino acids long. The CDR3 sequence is CASREQGVQPQHF. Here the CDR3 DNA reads TGCGCCAGCAGGGAGCAGGGGGTACAGCCCCAGCATTTT.

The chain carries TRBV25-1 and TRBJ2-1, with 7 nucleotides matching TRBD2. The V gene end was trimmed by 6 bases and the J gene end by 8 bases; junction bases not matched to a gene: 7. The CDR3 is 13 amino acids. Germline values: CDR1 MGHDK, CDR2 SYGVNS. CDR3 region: CASRNPSGYEQFF. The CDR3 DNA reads TGTGCCAGCAGAAACCCTAGCGGCTATGAGCAGTTCTTC.

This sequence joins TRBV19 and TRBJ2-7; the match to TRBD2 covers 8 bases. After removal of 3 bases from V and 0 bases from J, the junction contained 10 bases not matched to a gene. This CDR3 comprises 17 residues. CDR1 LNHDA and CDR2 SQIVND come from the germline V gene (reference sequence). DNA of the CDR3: TGTGCCAGTAGTATCCGTACTAGCGGTTTGAACTCCTACGAGCAGTACTTC. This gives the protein CASSIRTSGLNSYEQYF.

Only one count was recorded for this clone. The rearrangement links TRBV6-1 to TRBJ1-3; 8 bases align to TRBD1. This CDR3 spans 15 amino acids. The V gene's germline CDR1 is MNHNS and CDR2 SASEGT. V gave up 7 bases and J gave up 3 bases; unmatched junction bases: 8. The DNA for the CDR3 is TGTGCCAGCACCGGCAGGGGGCTTCTTGGAAACACCATATATTTT. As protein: CASTGRGLLGNTIYF.

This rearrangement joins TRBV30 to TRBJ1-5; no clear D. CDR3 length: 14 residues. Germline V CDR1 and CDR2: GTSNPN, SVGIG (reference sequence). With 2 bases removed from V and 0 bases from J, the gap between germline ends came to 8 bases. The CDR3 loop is CAWSKWGSNQPQHF. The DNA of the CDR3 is TGTGCCTGGAGTAAGTGGGGTAGCAATCAGCCCCAGCATTTT.

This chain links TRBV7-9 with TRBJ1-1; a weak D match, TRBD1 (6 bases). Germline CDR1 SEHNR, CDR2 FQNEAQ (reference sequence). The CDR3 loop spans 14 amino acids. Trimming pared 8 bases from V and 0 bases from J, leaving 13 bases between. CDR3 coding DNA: TGTGCCAGCGGAGGCACAGGGATGAACACTGAAGCTTTCTTT. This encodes CASGGTGMNTEAFF.

DNA for the CDR3: TGTGCCAGCAGCTTAGTAGCGGGGGCCGACGGGGAGCTGTTTTTT. Translation gives CASSLVAGADGELFF. The chain carries TRBV7-2 and TRBJ2-2; 9 nucleotides line up with TRBD2. Germline CDR1 is SGHTA and CDR2 is FQGNSA. This CDR3 comprises 15 residues. The J segment lost 7 bases and the V segment lost 1 base, leaving 4 bases of the junction unmatched.

CDR3 sequence: CASSLGGGYQETQYF. In DNA, the CDR3 is TGCGCCAGCAGCTTGGGGGGCGGGTACCAAGAGACCCAGTACTTC. The rearrangement uses TRBV5-1 and TRBJ2-5; tentatively, D is TRBD1 or TRBD2 (5 bases each). Trimming left V 0 bases short and J 0 bases short, with 9 bases between. The CDR3 spans 15 residues. Per the germline V gene, CDR1 is SGHRS and CDR2 is YFSETQ.

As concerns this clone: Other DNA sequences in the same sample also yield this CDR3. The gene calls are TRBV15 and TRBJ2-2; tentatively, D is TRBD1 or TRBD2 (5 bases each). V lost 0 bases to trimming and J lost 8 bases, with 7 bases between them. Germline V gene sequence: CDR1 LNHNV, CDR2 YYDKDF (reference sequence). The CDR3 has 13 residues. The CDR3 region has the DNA TGTGCCACCAGCAGAGACGGGGCAGGGGAGCTGTTTTTT. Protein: CATSRDGAGELFF. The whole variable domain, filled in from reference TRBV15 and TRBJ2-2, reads DAMVIQNPRYQVTQFGKPVTLSCSQTLNHNVMYWYQQKSSQAPKLLFHYYDKDFNNEADTPDNFQSRRPNTSFCFLDIRSPGLGDTAMYLCATSRDGAGELFFGEGSRLTVL.

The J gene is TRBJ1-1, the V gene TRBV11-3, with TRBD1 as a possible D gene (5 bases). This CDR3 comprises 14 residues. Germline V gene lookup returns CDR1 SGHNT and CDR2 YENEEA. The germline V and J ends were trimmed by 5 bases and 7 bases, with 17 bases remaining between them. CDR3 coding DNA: TGTGCCAGCAGCCCCGGACCGCCGGGGGGTGAAGCTTTCTTT. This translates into CASSPGPPGGEAFF. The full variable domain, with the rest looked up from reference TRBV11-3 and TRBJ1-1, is EAGVVQSPRYKIIEKKQPVAFWCNPISGHNTLYWYLQNLGQGPELLIRYENEEAVDDSQLPKDRFSAERLKGVDSTLKIQPAELGDSAVYLCASSPGPPGGEAFFGQGTRLTVV.